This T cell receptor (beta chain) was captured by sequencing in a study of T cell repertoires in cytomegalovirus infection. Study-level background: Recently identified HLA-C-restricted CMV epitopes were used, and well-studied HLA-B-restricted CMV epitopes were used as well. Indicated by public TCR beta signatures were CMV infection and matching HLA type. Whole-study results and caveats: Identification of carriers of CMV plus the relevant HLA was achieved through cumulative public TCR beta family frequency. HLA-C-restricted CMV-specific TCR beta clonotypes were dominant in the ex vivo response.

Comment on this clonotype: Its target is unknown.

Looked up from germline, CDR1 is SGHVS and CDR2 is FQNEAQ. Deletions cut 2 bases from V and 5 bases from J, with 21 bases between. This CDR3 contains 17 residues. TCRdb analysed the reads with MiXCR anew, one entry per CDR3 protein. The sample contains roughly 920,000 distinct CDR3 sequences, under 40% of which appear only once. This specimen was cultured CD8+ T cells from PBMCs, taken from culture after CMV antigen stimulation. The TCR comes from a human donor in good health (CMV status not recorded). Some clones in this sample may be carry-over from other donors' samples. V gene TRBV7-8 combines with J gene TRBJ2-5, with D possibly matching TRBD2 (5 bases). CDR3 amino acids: CASSLSAFLTRRETQYF. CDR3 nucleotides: TGTGCCAGCAGCTTATCGGCGTTCCTTACTAGGAGGGAGACCCAGTACTTC. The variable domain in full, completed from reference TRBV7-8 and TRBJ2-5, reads GAGVSQSPRYKVAKRGQDVALRCDPISGHVSLFWYQQALGQGPEFLTYFQNEAQLDKSGLPSDRFFAERPEGSVSTLKIQRTQQEDSAVYLCASSLSAFLTRRETQYFGPGTRLLVL.